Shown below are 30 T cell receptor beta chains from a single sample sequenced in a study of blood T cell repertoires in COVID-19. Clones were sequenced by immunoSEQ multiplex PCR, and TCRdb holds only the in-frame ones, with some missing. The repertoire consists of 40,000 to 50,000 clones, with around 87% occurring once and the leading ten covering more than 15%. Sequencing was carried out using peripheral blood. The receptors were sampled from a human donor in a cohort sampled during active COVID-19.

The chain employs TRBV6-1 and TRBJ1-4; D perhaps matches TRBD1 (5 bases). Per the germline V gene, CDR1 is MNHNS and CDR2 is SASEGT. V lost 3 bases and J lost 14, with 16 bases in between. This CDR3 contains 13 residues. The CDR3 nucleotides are TGTGCCAGCAGTGACAGGGCGGTGACAATCCTGTTTTTT. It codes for CASSDRAVTILFF.

The CDR3 sequence: CASSTGTGNTEAFF. CDR3 nucleotide sequence: TGCGCCAGCAGCACCGGGACAGGGAACACTGAAGCTTTCTTT. This chain connects TRBV5-1 to TRBJ1-1, with TRBD1 matching over 8 bases. The V gene's germline CDR1 is SGHRS and CDR2 YFSETQ. CDR3 length: 14 amino acids. V was pared by 4 bases and J by 1 base, with 3 bases of the junction left unmatched.

DNA for the CDR3: TGTGCCAGCAGCAAAGGGAAGGGGGTCGGTGGCTACACCTTC. Residues: CASSKGKGVGGYTF. The V and J genes are TRBV13 and TRBJ1-2, with D maybe TRBD1 (6 bases). Trimming took off 5 bases at V and 7 bases at J, with 17 bases between the two ends. The CDR3 extends over 14 amino acids. Germline V gives CDR1 PRHDT, CDR2 FYEKMQ (reference sequence).

The CDR3 region has the DNA TGCAGCGCTAACAGGGGGAAAAAAGCTTTCTTT. Its translation is CSANRGKKAFF. The chain carries TRBV29-1 and TRBJ1-1; 8 bases align to TRBD1. In germline, CDR1 is SQVTM, CDR2 ANQGSEA. V was pared by 7 bases and J by 9 bases, with 7 bases of the junction left unmatched. There are 11 residues in the CDR3. The variable domain in full, completed from reference TRBV29-1 and TRBJ1-1, reads SAVISQKPSRDICQRGTSLTIQCQVDSQVTMMFWYRQQPGQSLTLIATANQGSEATYESGFVIDKFPISRPNLTFSTLTVSNMSPEDSSIYLCSANRGKKAFFGQGTRLTVV.

The CDR3 spells CASEIAGTGVGAFF. CDR3 nucleotide sequence: TGTGCCAGCGAAATAGCCGGGACAGGGGTGGGAGCTTTCTTT. The chain recombines TRBV6-5 with TRBJ1-1; 10 bases are shared with TRBD1. V lost 8 bases and J lost 10; bases outside the gene matches: 13. The CDR3 is 14 amino acids. Germline V gives CDR1 MNHEY, CDR2 SVGAGI.

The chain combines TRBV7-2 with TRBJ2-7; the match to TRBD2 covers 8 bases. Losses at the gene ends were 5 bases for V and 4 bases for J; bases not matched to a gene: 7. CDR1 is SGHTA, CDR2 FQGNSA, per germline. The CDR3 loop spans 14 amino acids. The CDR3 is CASSPSGRWYEQYF. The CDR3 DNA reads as TGTGCCAGCAGCCCCAGCGGGAGATGGTACGAGCAGTACTTC.

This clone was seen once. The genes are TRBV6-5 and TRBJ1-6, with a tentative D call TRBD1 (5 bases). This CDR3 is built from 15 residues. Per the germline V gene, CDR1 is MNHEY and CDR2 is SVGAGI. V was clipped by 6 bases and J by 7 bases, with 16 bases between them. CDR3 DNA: TGTGCCAGCAGGAACGCCCGGGGGGGAAATTCACCCCTCCACTTT. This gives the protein CASRNARGGNSPLHF.

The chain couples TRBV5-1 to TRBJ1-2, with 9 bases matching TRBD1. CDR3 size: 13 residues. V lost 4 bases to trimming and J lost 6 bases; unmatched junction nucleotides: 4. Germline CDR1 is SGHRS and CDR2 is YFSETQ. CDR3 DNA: TGCGCCAGCAGCCAACGGACAGGGGATGGCTACACCTTC. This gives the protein CASSQRTGDGYTF.

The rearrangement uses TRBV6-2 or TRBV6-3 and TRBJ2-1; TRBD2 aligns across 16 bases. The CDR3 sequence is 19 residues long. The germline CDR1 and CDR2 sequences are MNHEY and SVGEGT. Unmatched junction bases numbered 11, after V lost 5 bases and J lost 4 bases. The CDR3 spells CASSIRASGLAGGYNEQFF. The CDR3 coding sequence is TGTGCCAGCAGTATTAGAGCCTCGGGACTAGCGGGGGGGTACAATGAGCAGTTCTTC.

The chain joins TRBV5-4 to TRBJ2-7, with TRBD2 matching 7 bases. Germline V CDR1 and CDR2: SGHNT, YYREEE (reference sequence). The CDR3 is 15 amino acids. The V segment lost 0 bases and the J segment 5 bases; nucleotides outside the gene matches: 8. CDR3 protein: CASSLEGGRNNEQYF. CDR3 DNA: TGTGCCAGCAGCTTGGAGGGCGGGAGAAACAACGAGCAGTACTTC.

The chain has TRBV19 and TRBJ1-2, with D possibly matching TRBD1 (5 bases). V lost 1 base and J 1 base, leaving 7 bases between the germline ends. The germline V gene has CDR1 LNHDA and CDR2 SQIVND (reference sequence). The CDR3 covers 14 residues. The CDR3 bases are TGTGCCAGTAGTATAGGGGGGGGTAACTATGGCTACACCTTC. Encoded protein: CASSIGGGNYGYTF.

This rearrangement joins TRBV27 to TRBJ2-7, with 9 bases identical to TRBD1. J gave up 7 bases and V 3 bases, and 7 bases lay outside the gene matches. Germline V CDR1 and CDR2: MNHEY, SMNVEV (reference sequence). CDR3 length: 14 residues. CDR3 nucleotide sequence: TGTGCCAGCAGTTTCATCGGGACAGGGATTGAGCAGTACTTC. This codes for CASSFIGTGIEQYF.

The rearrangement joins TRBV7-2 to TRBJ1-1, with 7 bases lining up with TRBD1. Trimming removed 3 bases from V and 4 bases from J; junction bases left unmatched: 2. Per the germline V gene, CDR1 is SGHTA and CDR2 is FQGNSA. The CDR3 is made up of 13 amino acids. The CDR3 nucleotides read TGTGCCAGCAGCTTCGGGACAGCCACTGAAGCTTTCTTT. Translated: CASSFGTATEAFF.

As DNA, the CDR3 is TGTGCCAGCAGCCAAGGAGGACAGGGGCGTTTAGAGGCTTTCTTT. It is translated as CASSQGGQGRLEAFF. The rearrangement uses TRBV14 and TRBJ1-1, with 9 bases matching TRBD1. The CDR3 sequence is 15 residues long. V gave up 1 base and J gave up 11 bases; unmatched junction bases: 11. Germline loops: CDR1 SGHDN, CDR2 FVKESK. Variable domain in full (rest from reference TRBV14 and TRBJ1-1): EAGVTQFPSHSVIEKGQTVTLRCDPISGHDNLYWYRRVMGKEIKFLLHFVKESKQDESGMPNNRFLAERTGGTYSTLKVQPAELEDSGVYFCASSQGGQGRLEAFFGQGTRLTVV.

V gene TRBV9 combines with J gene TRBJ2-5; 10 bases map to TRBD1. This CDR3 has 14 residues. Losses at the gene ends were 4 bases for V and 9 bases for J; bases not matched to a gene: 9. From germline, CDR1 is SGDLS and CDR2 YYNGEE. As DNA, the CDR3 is TGTGCCAGCAGCATTGGACAGGGGGTCCCGGCCCAGTACTTC. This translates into CASSIGQGVPAQYF.

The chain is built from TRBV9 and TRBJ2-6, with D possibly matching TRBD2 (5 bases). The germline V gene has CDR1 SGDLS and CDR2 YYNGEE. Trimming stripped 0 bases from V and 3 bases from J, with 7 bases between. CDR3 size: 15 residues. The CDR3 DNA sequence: TGTGCCAGCAGCGTAGGAGGGAGTGGGGCCAACGTCCTGACTTTC. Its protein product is CASSVGGSGANVLTF.

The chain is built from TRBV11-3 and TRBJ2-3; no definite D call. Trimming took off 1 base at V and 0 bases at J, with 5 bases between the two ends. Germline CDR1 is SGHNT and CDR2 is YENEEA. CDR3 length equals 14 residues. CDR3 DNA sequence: TGTGCCAGCAGCTTAGGAGCCAGCACAGATACGCAGTATTTT. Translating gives CASSLGASTDTQYF.

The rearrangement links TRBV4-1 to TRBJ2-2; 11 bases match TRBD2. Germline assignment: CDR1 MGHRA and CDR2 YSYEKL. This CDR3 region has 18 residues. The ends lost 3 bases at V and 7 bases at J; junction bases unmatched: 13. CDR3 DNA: TGCGCCAGCAGCCACGGGGTAGCGGGGGGGCCTTTGGGCGGGGAGCTGTTTTTT. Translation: CASSHGVAGGPLGGELFF.

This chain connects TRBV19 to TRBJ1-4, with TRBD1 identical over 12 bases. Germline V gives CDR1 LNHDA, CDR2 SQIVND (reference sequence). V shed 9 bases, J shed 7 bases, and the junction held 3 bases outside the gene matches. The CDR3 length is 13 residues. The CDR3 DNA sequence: TGTGCCAGAGGGACAGGGGGCCTTGAAAAACTGTTTTTT. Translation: CARGTGGLEKLFF.

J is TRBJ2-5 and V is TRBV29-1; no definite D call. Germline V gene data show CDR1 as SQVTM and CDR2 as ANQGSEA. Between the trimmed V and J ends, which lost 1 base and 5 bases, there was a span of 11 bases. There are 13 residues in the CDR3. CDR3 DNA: TGCAGCGTTGAAGCCTCTATGGTTGAGACCCAGTACTTC. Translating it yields CSVEASMVETQYF.

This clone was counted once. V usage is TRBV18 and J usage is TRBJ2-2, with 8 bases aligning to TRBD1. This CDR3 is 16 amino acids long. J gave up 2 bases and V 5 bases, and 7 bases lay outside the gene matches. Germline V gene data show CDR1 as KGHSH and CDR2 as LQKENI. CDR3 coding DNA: TGTGCCAGCTCATCCGACAGGGGCCACAACACCGGGGAGCTGTTTTTT. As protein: CASSSDRGHNTGELFF.

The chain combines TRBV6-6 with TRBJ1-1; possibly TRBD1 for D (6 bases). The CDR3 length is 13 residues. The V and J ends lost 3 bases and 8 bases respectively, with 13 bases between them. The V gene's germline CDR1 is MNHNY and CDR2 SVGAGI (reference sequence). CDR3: CASSYSRGPEAFF. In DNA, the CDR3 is TGTGCCAGCAGTTATAGCAGGGGACCCGAAGCTTTCTTT.

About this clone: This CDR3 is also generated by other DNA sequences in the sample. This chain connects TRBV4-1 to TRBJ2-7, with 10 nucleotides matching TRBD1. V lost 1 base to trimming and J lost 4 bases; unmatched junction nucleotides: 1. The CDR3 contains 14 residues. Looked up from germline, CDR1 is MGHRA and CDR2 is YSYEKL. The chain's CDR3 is CASSQGQGAYEQYF. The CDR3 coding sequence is TGCGCCAGCAGCCAAGGACAGGGGGCTTACGAGCAGTACTTC.

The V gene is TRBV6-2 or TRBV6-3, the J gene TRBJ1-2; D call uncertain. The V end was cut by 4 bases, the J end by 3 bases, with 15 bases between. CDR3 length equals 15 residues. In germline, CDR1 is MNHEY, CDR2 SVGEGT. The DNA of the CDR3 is TGTGCCAGCAGTTCCTTTCCGGGAACCCACTATGGCTACACCTTC. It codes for CASSSFPGTHYGYTF.

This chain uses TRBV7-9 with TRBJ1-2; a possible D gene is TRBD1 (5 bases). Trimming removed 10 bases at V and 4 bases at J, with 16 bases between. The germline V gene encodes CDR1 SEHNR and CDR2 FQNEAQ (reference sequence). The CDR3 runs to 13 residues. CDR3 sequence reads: CAIRPSGGYGYTF. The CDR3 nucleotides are TGTGCCATACGACCTTCCGGGGGCTATGGCTACACCTTC. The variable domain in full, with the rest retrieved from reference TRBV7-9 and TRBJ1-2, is DTGVSQNPRHKITKRGQNVTFRCDPISEHNRLYWYRQTLGQGPEFLTYFQNEAQLEKSRLLSDRFSAERPKGSFSTLEIQRTEQGDSAMYLCAIRPSGGYGYTFGSGTRLTVV.

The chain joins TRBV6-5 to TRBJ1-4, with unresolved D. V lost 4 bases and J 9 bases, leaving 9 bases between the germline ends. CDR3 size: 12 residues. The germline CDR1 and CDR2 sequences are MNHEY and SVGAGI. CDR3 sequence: CASSLDLKKLFF. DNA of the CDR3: TGTGCCAGCAGTTTAGACTTGAAAAAACTGTTTTTT.

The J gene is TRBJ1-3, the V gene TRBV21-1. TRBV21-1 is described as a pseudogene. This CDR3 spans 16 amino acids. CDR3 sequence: CASSKINASSGNTIYF. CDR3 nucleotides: TGTGCCAGCAGCAAAATAAATGCGAGCTCTGGAAACACCATATATTTT.

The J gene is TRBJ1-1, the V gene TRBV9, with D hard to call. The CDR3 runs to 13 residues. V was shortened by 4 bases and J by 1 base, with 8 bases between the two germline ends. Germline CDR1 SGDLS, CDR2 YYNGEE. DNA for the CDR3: TGTGCCAGCAGCTTCCGACAGAACACTGAAGCTTTCTTT. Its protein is CASSFRQNTEAFF.

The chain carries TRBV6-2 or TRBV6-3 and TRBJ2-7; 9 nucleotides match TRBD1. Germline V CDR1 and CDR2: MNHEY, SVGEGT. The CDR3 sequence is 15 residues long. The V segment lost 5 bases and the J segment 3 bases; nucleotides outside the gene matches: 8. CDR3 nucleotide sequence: TGTGCCAGCAGTCCAGGGGGACAGGGTGTCTACGAGCAGTACTTC. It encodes CASSPGGQGVYEQYF.

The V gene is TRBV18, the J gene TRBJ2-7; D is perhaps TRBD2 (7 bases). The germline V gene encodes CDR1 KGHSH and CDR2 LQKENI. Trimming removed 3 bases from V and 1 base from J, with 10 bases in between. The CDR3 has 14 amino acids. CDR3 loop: CASSPGGQSYEQYF. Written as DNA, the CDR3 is TGTGCCAGCTCACCGGGGGGGCAGTCCTACGAGCAGTACTTC.